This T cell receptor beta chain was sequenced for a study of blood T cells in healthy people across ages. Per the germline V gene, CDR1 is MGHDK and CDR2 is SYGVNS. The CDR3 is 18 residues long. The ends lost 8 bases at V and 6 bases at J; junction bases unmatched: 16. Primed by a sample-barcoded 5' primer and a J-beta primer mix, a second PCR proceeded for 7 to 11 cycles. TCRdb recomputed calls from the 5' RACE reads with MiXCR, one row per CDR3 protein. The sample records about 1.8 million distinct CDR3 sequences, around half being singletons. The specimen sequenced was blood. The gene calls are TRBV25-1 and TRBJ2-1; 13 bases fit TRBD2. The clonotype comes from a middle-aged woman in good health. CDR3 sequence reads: CASAQGTSGALGGNEQFF. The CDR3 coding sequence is TGTGCCAGCGCCCAAGGGACTAGCGGGGCACTCGGGGGCAATGAGCAGTTCTTC. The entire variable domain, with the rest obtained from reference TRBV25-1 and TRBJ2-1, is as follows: EADIYQTPRYLVIGTGKKITLECSQTMGHDKMYWYQQDPGMELHLIHYSYGVNSTEKGDLSSESTVSRIRTEHFPLTLESARPSHTSQYLCASAQGTSGALGGNEQFFGPGTRLTVL.